The entry below describes one T cell receptor beta chain. The target antigen is unknown. The data derive from a study of T cell responses to AZD1222 COVID-19 vaccine. Study-wide findings and caveats: Vaccine-associated CD4 TCRs spanned spike, dominant at 160-218 and 743-854. Just five to seven people given AZD1222 tested seropositive at baseline.

Measured with immunoSEQ multiplex PCR; TCRdb has only the in-frame clones, and not every one. This sample has more than 65,000 clones, with approximately 87% found just once. In germline, CDR1 is SGHNT, CDR2 YYREEE (reference sequence). CDR3 size: 15 residues. The junction had 9 bases not matched to a gene; V was cut back by 1 base and J by 9 bases. This chain joins TRBV5-4 and TRBJ2-1; 8 bases match TRBD1. Sequenced here: peripheral blood, sampled 28 days after the second AZD1222 dose. The receptor was derived from an adult who received the AZD1222 COVID-19 vaccine. CDR3 in DNA: TGTGCCAGCAGCTTGCCAGGGGGCGAAGGAAGTGAGCAGTTCTTC. Translating gives CASSLPGGEGSEQFF. The entire variable domain, with the rest obtained from reference TRBV5-4 and TRBJ2-1, is as follows: ETGVTQSPTHLIKTRGQQVTLRCSSQSGHNTVSWYQQALGQGPQFIFQYYREEENGRGNFPPRFSGLQFPNYSSELNVNALELDDSALYLCASSLPGGEGSEQFFGPGTRLTVL.